The text below deals with one T cell receptor beta chain. This clone was seen only a few times. Its antigen is still unknown. No much larger clone is present one base from it, and per-base qualities are unavailable. The record originates from a study of cytomegalovirus exposure and HLA in healthy donors (dated by TCRdb to about 2017). Context from the whole study: An earlier analysis of approximately 640 of the donors reported more than 250 Gb of sequence data and 117 million unique TCR beta sequences from 150 million to 200 million T cells. An early release covering over 500 HLA-typed donors comprised about 300 gigabases of sequencing data and some 79 million unique TCR sequences. Of the approximately 400 genotyped donors, roughly 80% were placed in the genetic ancestry cluster associated with self-reported Caucasian donors. The study was designed to test whether signatures of past pathogen exposure could be identified by cataloging public T cell receptors. The study profiled the T cell repertoires of 550 to 700 subjects by immunosequencing and related them to cytomegalovirus serostatus. In addition to the first cohort of roughly 670 subjects, a separate validation cohort of 130 or so different subjects was used. High-throughput TCR immunosequencing, statistical association of individual TCRs with disease status, and machine learning were combined to predict cytomegalovirus infection status. In a later analysis, previously published TCR beta repertoires from 666 donors were re-analyzed and high-resolution HLA genotyping was added so that TCR occurrence patterns could be studied. The later analysis used no new phenotypic data to find candidate immune exposures, relying instead on TCR beta sequences and their occurrence across donors. An earlier analysis of 500 to 650 of the donors applied high-throughput TCR beta sequencing to assess whether each TCR beta V gene segment acted as functional or pseudogenic. Donor age, sex, ethnicity and CMV serostatus were compiled alongside the repertoire data. Genome-wide SNP genotypes for about 65% of the 666 donors were used in a later genetic analysis, which treated that subset as a discovery cohort. All discovery cohort repertoires had been generated using a single sequencing platform. Class I and class II HLA loci were covered by the typing at four-digit resolution. The number of typed donors differed by locus: about 629-630 for A, B, C, DRB1 and DQB1; about 520 for DQA1; over 600 for DPA1; and around 470 for DPB1. Because of strong linkage in the cohort, roughly five DR-DQ haplotypes were treated as single units for association and clustering. Across under 500 genotyped donors of the cohort, an average of roughly 230,000 unique TCR beta nucleotide sequences per donor were sequenced, and around 19% of those sequences were non-productive. Paper-wide results and their limitations: A cluster of highly shared sequence variants was judged likely to represent a technical artifact of the sequencing pipeline. Correlated functional status among segregating V segments might reflect linkage disequilibrium, but an unknown experimental factor could not be ruled out. A later genetic analysis associated a missense DCLRE1C variant with V-gene and J-gene trimming of TCR beta chains, and an independent cohort replicated the association. Strong co-occurrence of HLA alleles, especially DR and DQ, made assigning TCR associations to individual alleles difficult. Because the 87-base-pair reads could not distinguish some IMGT-functional V segments, including TRBV6-2 and TRBV6-3, those segments were excluded. The classifier was reported to diagnose cytomegalovirus status with high specificity and sensitivity in both the original cohort and the validation cohort. The presence/absence analyses assumed that sequencing depth was roughly uniform across donors, and that assumption may not be true. Several of the top co-occurrence clusters appeared to be linked to parvovirus B19, influenza, CMV and Epstein-Barr virus, according to a later analysis. In an earlier analysis of some 540 of the donors, most TCR beta V segments appeared in productive rearrangements about 90% or about 30% of the time, broadly matching IMGT annotations. Because counts were too low, seventeen rarely observed V segments, including chromosome 9 orphons, were excluded from the earlier analysis of some 590 of the donors. Most CMV-associated TCR beta chains appeared to be HLA-restricted in a later analysis, and the HLA associations seemed to be driven largely by CMV exposure. The only immune exposure information available for the cohort was CMV serostatus. Specific HLA alleles were associated with roughly 17,000 TCR beta sequences at a false discovery rate of 0.05 in a later analysis. A further reported finding was that TCR beta sequences accurately predicted the HLA-A and HLA-B alleles for most subjects in the first cohort. This cohort had only TCR beta chains sequenced, and the lack of alpha or paired-chain data limited which features could be detected. Most TCR sequences were seen in very few donors, while some public TCRs were found in many individuals. According to a later genetic analysis, donors in an Asian-associated ancestry cluster had fewer N-insertions in productive TCRs than the approximately 700-donor mean. In a later analysis, HLA-associated TCR beta chains were found to be more clonally expanded and to have lower generation probabilities than equally common non-associated chains. The authors suggested that the approach could potentially be generalized to other disease states and immunological phenotypes. A total of fewer than 200 TCR beta chains were listed by the study as associated with cytomegalovirus. According to a later analysis, TCR association rates differed among HLA loci, with DRB1 alleles showing the most associated TCRs and HLA-C alleles showing the fewest. Because HLA typing was missing for some donors at each locus, association tests included only the typed subset. A few of the identified cytomegalovirus-associated TCR beta chains were confirmed in vitro to be specific for cytomegalovirus antigens.

In total, roughly 710 healthy bone marrow donors made up the cohort. At the time of sampling, every cohort member was nominally healthy, though immune exposures that went unrecorded were likely present. The donor tested CMV seronegative and was one of the 352 seronegative cohort members. A peripheral blood sample was collected from each donor, and TCR beta sequencing was performed on peripheral blood mononuclear cells. The Qiagen DNeasy Blood Extraction Kit was used to extract genomic DNA from the blood cell samples. Cut back by 0 bases and 0 bases, the V and J ends lie 12 bases apart. The CDR3 runs 17 residues from the cysteine to the phenylalanine. The DNA shown is the 51-base CDR3, in frame from base 1. The germline V gene sets CDR1 to ENHRY and CDR2 to SYGVKD. Libraries came from the immunoSEQ multiplex PCR assay. A mixture of 60 forward primers for TCR Vbeta segments and 13 reverse primers for TCR Jbeta segments was used in the multiplex PCR. The CDR3 region of rearranged TCR beta genes was amplified from genomic DNA by a multiplex PCR assay. Amplified TCR beta libraries were sequenced as 87-base-pair reads on the Illumina HiSeq System. The paper's processing steps were these. A later analysis counted some 80 million unique TCR beta chains across the 650 to 800 repertoires, and about 10 million of these chains were shared by at least two donors. Raw reads were error-corrected and collapsed into unique sequences by a nearest-neighbor algorithm in which closely related sequences were merged to remove PCR and sequencing errors. V, D and J gene segments were assigned by aligning CDR3 sequences to IMGT reference sequences. For a sequence to be retained, a match of at least six nucleotides to both a V gene segment and a J gene segment was required. Rearrangements were classified as productive when the CDR3 lacked stop codons and remained in frame with V and J, and all other rearrangements were classified as non-productive. CDR3 was defined according to IMGT convention as the region running from the second conserved V-encoded cysteine to the conserved J-encoded phenylalanine. Sequences without an unambiguous match to a single V gene segment were excluded from the earlier analysis of approximately 560 of the donors. An earlier analysis of under 750 of the donors called V segments functional above 56.7% productive rearrangements and segregating when the between-donor standard deviation exceeded 5%. A statistical classification framework was built to diagnose cytomegalovirus status from the catalog of TCR beta chain sequences. In a later analysis, TCR nucleotide sequences were compared against IMGT/GENE-DB human TR gene sequences so that V and J genes could be assigned. The TCRdist pipeline was used in a later analysis to assign CDR3 sequences and most-parsimonious VDJ recombination scenarios. In a later analysis, every TCR beta chain was defined by the combination of its CDR3 amino acid sequence and its V-gene family, and reads without a unique V-gene family were dropped. As a way to deal with suspected cross-contamination and a sequencing artifact, a later analysis dropped 640 or so nucleotide sequences that were highly shared and had low generation probability. In a later analysis, a clonal expansion index for each public chain was calculated from normalized within-repertoire ranks of inferred template counts. In a later analysis, generation probabilities were computed with a VDJ recombination model fitted to out-of-frame rearrangements, and the resulting probabilities were checked against IGoR. In a later analysis, TCR-TCR, TCR-HLA and TCR-CMV co-occurrence was scored with hypergeometric tests, and a repertoire-size bias correction was applied to TCR pairs. False discovery rates were estimated in a later analysis by permuting HLA or CMV assignments 20 times. In a later analysis, co-occurring TCRs were grouped with DBSCAN, and TCRdist sequence similarity was added when clustering was performed within HLA-allele-positive subsets. Repertoires with fewer than 30,000 or more than 120,000 public chains, plus five repertoires with anomalous nucleotide sharing, were excluded from co-occurrence clustering. In its TCRdb copy, this immuneACCESS table keeps in-frame sequences only and misses some clones. Where compared with another copy, unresolved V genes explain less than half of these, and the others have no known cause. V and J calls plus clone size are reproduced from that table; the DNA served to infer D and trimming. The sample includes 120,000 to 150,000 clones, with roughly 83% observed a single time. About 3.1% of the sample is taken by the ten largest.

Sequencing was done on a sample of PBMCs. This sequence originates from a female donor in good health and CMV-seronegative. This chain is built from TRBV10-3 and TRBJ1-3; a tentative D call is TRBD1 (5 bases match). The nucleotide sequence is given as TGTGCCATCAGTGAGTCGACAGCCCCGATCTCTGGAAACACCATATATTTT. Its translation is CAISESTAPISGNTIYF.